This is a list of T cell receptor beta chains from one sample in a study of blood T cell repertoires in COVID-19. The repertoire was sequenced with immunoSEQ multiplex PCR; TCRdb's copy has only in-frame clones and lacks some. This sample yields about 250,000 clones, of which roughly 84% are seen a single time; under 7% belongs to the top ten. The sequenced material came from PBMCs or T cells enriched from blood (not recorded which). These receptors were collected from a woman aged 50 to 60 who had been exposed to COVID-19. The CDR3 runs from the conserved cysteine through the conserved F or W. Each record gives: V gene, J gene, CDR3 protein.

V: TRBV19
J: TRBJ1-2
CDR3: CASSIQQDWNYGYTF

V: TRBV5-4
J: TRBJ2-1
CDR3: CASSEPGTSGGEQFF

V: TRBV7-9
J: TRBJ2-2
CDR3: CASSSLDSNPTGELFF

V: TRBV18
J: TRBJ2-1
CDR3: CASSGLAGGYNEQFF

V: TRBV9
J: TRBJ2-2
CDR3: CASSVLSGGDGTGELFF

V: TRBV28
J: TRBJ1-2
CDR3: CASSPAGTLGHGYTF

V: TRBV24-1
J: TRBJ2-1
CDR3: CATKQGAVNEQFF

V: TRBV2
J: TRBJ1-5
CDR3: CASRGDRGSISDQPQHF

V: TRBV5-1
J: TRBJ2-3
CDR3: CACSSLRGQGDTQYF

V: TRBV14
J: TRBJ2-1
CDR3: CASSQVAGSYNEQFF

V: TRBV2
J: TRBJ1-2
CDR3: CASVRPPRGYTF

V: TRBV27
J: TRBJ1-2
CDR3: CASGTGPFEGYTF

V: TRBV4-3
J: TRBJ1-2
CDR3: CASSQEVARFYGYTF

V: TRBV29-1
J: TRBJ1-1
CDR3: CSVNLGRSEAFF

V: TRBV5-1
J: TRBJ1-5
CDR3: CANNRRYQPQHF

V: TRBV14
J: TRBJ2-4
CDR3: CASSQVRGHIQYF

V: TRBV5-1
J: TRBJ2-5
CDR3: CASSLDGRVYETQYF

V: TRBV4-1
J: TRBJ2-7
CDR3: CASSQRSGQGYEQYF

V: TRBV27
J: TRBJ1-4
CDR3: CASSLSNTENEKLFF

V: TRBV7-6
J: TRBJ2-7
CDR3: CASSSGTGSYEQYF

V: TRBV5-6
J: TRBJ1-2
CDR3: CASSRQLERGYTF

V: TRBV2
J: TRBJ1-3
CDR3: CASIFDRVGNTIYF

V: TRBV18
J: TRBJ1-1
CDR3: CASSAGRNTEAFF

V: TRBV30
J: TRBJ2-2
CDR3: CAWRLTANTGELFF

V: TRBV6-5
J: TRBJ2-7
CDR3: CASNPSLSYEQYF

V: TRBV24-1
J: TRBJ2-1
CDR3: CATAQGGLNEQFF

V: TRBV5-1
J: TRBJ1-2
CDR3: CASSPGFNYGYTF

V: TRBV19
J: TRBJ1-1
CDR3: CASSIVFAAQEAFF

V: TRBV11-2
J: TRBJ2-3
CDR3: CASRPLRGRLDTQYF

V: TRBV3-1/TRBV3-2
J: TRBJ2-1
CDR3: CASSRDLFNEQFF